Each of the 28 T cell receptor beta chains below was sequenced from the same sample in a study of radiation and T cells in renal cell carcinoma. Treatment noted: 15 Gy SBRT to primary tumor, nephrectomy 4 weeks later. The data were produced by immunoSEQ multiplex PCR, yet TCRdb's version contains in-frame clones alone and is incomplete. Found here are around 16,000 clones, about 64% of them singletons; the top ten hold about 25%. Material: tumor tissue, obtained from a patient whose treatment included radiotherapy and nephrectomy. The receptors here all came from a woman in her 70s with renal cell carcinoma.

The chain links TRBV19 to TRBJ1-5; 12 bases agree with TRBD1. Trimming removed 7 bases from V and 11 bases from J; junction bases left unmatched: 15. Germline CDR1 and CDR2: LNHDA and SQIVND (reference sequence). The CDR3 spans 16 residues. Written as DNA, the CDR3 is TGTGCCAGTAATCCCCCCGGGACAGGGGGCCGCGGAGCCCAGCATTTT. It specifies CASNPPGTGGRGAQHF.

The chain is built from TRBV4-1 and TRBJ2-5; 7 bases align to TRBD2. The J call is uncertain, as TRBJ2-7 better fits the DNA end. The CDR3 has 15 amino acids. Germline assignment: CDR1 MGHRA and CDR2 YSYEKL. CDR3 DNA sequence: TGCGCCAGCAGCCGAGAAGCGGGACTTAACTACGAGCAGTACTTC. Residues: CASSREAGLNYEQYF.

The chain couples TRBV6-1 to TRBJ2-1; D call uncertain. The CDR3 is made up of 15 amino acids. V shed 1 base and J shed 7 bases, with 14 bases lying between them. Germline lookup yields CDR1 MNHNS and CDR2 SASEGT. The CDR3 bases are TGTGCCAGCAGTGAAGGAACCCTTCATGGAAATGAGCAGTTCTTC. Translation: CASSEGTLHGNEQFF.

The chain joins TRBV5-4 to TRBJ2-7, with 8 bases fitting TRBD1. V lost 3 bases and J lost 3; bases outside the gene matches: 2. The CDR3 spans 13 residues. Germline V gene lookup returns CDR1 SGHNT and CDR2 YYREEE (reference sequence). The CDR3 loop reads CASSSGQGYEQYF. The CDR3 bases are TGTGCCAGCAGCTCCGGACAGGGCTACGAGCAGTACTTC.

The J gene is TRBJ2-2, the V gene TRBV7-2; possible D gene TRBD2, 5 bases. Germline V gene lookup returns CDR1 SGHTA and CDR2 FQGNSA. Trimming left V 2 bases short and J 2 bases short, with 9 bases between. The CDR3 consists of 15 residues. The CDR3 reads CASSLSLANTGELFF. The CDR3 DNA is TGTGCCAGCAGCTTAAGTCTAGCCAACACCGGGGAGCTGTTTTTT.

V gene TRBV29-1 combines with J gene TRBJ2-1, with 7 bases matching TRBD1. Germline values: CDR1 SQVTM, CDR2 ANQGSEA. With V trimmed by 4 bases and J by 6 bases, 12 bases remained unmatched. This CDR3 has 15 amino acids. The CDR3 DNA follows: TGCAGCGTTGGTCCGGGACAGCTCCCTCCCAATGAGCAGTTCTTC. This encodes CSVGPGQLPPNEQFF.

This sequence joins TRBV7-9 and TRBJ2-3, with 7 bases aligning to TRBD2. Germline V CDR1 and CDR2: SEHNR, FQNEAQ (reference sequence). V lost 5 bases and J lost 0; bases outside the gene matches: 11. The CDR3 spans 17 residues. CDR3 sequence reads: CASSEAPSGVSTDTQYF. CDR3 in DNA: TGTGCCAGCAGCGAAGCACCCAGCGGGGTGAGCACAGATACGCAGTATTTT.

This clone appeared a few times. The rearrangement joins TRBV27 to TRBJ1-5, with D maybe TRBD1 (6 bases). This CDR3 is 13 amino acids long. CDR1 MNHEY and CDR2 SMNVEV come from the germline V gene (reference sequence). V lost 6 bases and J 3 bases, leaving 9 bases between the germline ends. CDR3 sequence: CASSNRANQPQHF. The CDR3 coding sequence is TGTGCCAGCAGCAACAGGGCCAATCAGCCCCAGCATTTT.

The CDR3 loop reads CAWTQGGAGIGANVLTF. CDR3 DNA: TGTGCCTGGACCCAGGGAGGGGCGGGGATTGGGGCCAACGTCCTGACTTTC. This rearrangement joins TRBV30 to TRBJ2-6; the match to TRBD2 covers 7 bases. Germline trimming cut 4 bases from V and 3 bases from J; bases unmatched to any gene: 12. There are 17 residues in the CDR3. Per the germline V gene, CDR1 is GTSNPN and CDR2 is SVGIG (reference sequence).

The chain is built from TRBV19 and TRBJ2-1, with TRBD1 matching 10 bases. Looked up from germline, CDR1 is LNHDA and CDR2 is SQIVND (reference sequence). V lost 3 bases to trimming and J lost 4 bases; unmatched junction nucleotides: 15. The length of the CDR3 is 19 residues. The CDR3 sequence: CASSMGGQGVLMPYNEQFF. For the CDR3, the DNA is TGTGCCAGTAGTATGGGCGGACAGGGGGTTCTGATGCCTTACAATGAGCAGTTCTTC.

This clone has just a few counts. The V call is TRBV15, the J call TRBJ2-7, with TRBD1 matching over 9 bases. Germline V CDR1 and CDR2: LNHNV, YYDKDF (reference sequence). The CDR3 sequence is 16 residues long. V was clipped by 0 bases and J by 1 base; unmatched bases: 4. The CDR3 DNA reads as TGTGCCACCAGCAGAGACCCGGGACAGGGTTCCTACGAGCAGTACTTC. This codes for CATSRDPGQGSYEQYF. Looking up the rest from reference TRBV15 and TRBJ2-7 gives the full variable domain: DAMVIQNPRYQVTQFGKPVTLSCSQTLNHNVMYWYQQKSSQAPKLLFHYYDKDFNNEADTPDNFQSRRPNTSFCFLDIRSPGLGDTAMYLCATSRDPGQGSYEQYFGPGTRLTVT.

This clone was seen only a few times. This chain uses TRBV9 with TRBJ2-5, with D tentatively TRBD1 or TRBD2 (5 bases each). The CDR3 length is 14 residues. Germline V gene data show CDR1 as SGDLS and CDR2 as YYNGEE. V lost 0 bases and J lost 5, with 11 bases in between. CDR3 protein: CASSVAGRRETQYF. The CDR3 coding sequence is TGTGCCAGCAGCGTAGCGGGGCGGCGGGAGACCCAGTACTTC.

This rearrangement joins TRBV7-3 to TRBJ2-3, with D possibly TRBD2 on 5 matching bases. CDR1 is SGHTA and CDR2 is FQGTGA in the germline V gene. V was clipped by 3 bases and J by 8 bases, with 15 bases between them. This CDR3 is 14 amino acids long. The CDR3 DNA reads TGTGCCAGCAGCTTCGTCCGGACTCGCGGTACGCAGTATTTT. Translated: CASSFVRTRGTQYF. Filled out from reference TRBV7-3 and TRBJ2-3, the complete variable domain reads GAGVSQTPSNKVTEKGKYVELRCDPISGHTALYWYRQSLGQGPEFLIYFQGTGAADDSGLPNDRFFAVRPEGSVSTLKIQRTERGDSAVYLCASSFVRTRGTQYFGPGTRLTVL.

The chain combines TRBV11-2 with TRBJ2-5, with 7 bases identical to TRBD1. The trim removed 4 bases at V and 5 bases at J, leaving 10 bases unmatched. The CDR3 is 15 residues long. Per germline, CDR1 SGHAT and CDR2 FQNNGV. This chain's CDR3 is CASSSRTGPGETQYF. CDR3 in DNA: TGTGCCAGCAGCTCCCGGACAGGCCCGGGGGAGACCCAGTACTTC.

Here the CDR3 DNA reads TGTGCCAGCAGCGTAGCTTCGGGCGGGGGCACAGATACGCAGTATTTT. Its translation: CASSVASGGGTDTQYF. The chain links TRBV9 to TRBJ2-3, with a possible D match to TRBD2 (6 bases). Per germline, CDR1 SGDLS and CDR2 YYNGEE. V was clipped by 0 bases and J by 1 base, with 12 bases between them. The CDR3 runs 16 residues.

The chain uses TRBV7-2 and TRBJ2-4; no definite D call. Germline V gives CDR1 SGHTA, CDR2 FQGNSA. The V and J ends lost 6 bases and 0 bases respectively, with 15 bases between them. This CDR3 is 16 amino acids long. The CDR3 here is CASSRAVTLAKNIQYF. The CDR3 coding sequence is TGTGCCAGCAGTAGGGCAGTTACCCTAGCCAAAAACATTCAGTACTTC.

In nucleotides, the CDR3 is TGTGCCAGCAGCCAGGGAGGGGGAGGGCCTTACGGGACCCAGTACTTC. As protein: CASSQGGGGPYGTQYF. V is TRBV7-2 and J is TRBJ2-5; D perhaps matches TRBD2 (7 bases). The CDR3 is 16 residues long. Trimming pared 5 bases from V and 7 bases from J, leaving 23 bases between. CDR1 and CDR2 from the germline V gene are SGHTA and FQGNSA.

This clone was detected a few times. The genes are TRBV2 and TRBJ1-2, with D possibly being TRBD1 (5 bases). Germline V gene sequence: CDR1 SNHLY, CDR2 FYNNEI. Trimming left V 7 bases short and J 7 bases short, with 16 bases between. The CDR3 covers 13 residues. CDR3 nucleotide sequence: TGTGCCAGCACTCTTTTGACAGAGGCTGGCTACACCTTC. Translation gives CASTLLTEAGYTF.

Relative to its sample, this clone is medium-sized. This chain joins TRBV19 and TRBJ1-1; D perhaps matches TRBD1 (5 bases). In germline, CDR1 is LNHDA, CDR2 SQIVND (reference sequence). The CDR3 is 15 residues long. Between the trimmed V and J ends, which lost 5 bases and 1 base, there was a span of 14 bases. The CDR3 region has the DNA TGTGCCAGTAGTTCGGGGGTCTTTTCGAACACTGAAGCTTTCTTT. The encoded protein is CASSSGVFSNTEAFF.

Here the CDR3 reads CASSDGGVEETQYF. For the CDR3, the DNA is TGTGCCAGCAGTGATGGCGGAGTCGAAGAGACCCAGTACTTC. The genes are TRBV6-1 and TRBJ2-5; the D is unclear. With 3 bases removed from V and 3 bases from J, the gap between germline ends came to 11 bases. Germline CDR1 is MNHNS and CDR2 is SASEGT. CDR3 length: 14 residues.

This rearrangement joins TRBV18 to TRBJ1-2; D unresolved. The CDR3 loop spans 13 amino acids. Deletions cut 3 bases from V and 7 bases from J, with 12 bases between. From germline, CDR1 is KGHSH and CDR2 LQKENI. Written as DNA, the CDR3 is TGTGCCAGCTCACCTCAAGGTACCGCTGGCTACACCTTC. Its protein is CASSPQGTAGYTF.

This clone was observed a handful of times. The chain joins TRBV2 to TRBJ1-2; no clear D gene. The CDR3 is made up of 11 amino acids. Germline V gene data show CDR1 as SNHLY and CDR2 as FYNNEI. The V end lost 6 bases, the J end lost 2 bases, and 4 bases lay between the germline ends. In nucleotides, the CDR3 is TGTGCCAGCAGGTTAAACTATGGCTACACCTTC. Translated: CASRLNYGYTF.

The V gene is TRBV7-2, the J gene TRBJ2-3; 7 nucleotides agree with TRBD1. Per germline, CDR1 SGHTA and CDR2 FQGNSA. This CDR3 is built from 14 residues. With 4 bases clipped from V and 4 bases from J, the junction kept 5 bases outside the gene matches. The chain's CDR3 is CASSSDQGADTQYF. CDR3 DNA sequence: TGTGCCAGCAGCTCGGACCAGGGGGCAGATACGCAGTATTTT.

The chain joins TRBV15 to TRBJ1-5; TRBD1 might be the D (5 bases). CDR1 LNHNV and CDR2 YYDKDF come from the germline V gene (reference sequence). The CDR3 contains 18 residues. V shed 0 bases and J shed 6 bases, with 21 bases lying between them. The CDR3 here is CATSRDVSDSWKGQPQHF. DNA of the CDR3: TGTGCCACCAGCAGAGATGTAAGTGACAGTTGGAAGGGTCAGCCCCAGCATTTT.

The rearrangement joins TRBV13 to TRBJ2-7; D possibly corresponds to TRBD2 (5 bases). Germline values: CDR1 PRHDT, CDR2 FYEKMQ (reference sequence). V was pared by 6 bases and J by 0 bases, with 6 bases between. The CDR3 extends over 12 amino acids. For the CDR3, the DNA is TGTGCCAGCAGACGGGGCTCCTACGAGCAGTACTTC. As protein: CASRRGSYEQYF.

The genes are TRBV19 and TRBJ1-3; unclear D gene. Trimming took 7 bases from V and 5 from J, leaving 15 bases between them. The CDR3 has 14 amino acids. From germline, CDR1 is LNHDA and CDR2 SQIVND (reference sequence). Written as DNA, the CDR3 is TGTGCCAGTACGGAGCGGACCGAAAGAAACACCATATATTTT. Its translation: CASTERTERNTIYF.

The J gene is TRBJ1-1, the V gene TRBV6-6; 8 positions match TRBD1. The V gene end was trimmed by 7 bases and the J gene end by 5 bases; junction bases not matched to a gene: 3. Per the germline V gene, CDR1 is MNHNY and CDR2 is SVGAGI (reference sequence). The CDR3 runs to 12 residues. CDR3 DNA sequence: TGTGCCAGCATGAACAGGGGGACTGAAGCTTTCTTT. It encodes CASMNRGTEAFF.

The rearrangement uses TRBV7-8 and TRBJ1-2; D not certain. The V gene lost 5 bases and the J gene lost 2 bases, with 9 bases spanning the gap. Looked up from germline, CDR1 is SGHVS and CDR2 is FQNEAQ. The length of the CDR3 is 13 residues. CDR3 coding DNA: TGTGCCAGCAGCGCGGACGGAAACTATGGCTACACCTTC. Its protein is CASSADGNYGYTF.